This T cell receptor (beta chain) was profiled in a study of identical twins. Notes on the study in general: Memory repertoires lacked the insertion deficit that abundant cord blood beta clonotypes showed.

Through template switching, a universal primer site was introduced, and the cDNA contained unique molecular identifiers. TCRdb reprocessed the 5' RACE reads via MiXCR and lists one record per CDR3 protein. The table includes 210,000 or so distinct CDR3 sequences, about 15% detected once. The junction had 6 bases not matched to a gene; V was cut back by 4 bases and J by 0 bases. This CDR3 comprises 17 residues. CDR1 is LGHDT and CDR2 is YNNKEL in the germline V gene (reference sequence). This clonotype was counted a few times. Antigen: not known. These data were also reused for a study on T cells expressing NK-cell markers. This second report adds: Source material for TCR beta repertoires consisted of sorted CD3+CD56+NKG2C+, CD3+CD56+NKG2C- and CD3+CD56-NKG2C+ T cells.

The gene calls are TRBV3-1 and TRBJ2-2; 9 bases are a match to TRBD2. This sequence originates from a woman under 30 in good health. Material: CD8+ T cells sorted from blood. The CDR3 DNA is TGTGCCAGCAGCCTTCGGACTAGCGCCTCGAACACCGGGGAGCTGTTTTTT. As protein: CASSLRTSASNTGELFF.